These 21 T cell receptor beta chains originate from one sample sequenced in a study of T cell clusters in autoimmune cytopenias. One tube held mixed TRB-A and TRB-B primer pools for touch-down PCR. Reanalyzing the multiplex PCR reads, TCRdb keeps one entry per CDR3 protein, without DNA. Recorded for this sample: about 6,700 distinct CDR3 sequences. TRB was amplified from about 250 ng of peripheral blood genomic DNA per sample. These same records also appear under a second study, on T cell repertoires in aging, cancer and after chemotherapy.

The sequenced material came from peripheral blood. The origin of the receptors is a human donor in good health.

The chain uses TRBV24-1 and TRBJ2-7; the D gene TCRdb calls, TRBD2, cannot be checked with no DNA. Germline V lookup: CDR1 KGHDR, CDR2 SFDVKD. This CDR3 is built from 14 residues. The CDR3 loop reads CATRGTSGRGEQYF.

Judged by frequency, this clonotype is medium-sized. This rearrangement joins TRBV29-1 to TRBJ2-1; there is no DNA to check the TCRdb D call of TRBD2. The CDR3 is 15 amino acids. Germline CDR1 reads SQVTM; CDR2 reads ANQGSEA. CDR3 protein: CSARPLAGDYNEQFF.

This chain uses TRBV6-1 with TRBJ1-5; TCRdb picks TRBD1, but there is no DNA to check that call. Germline assignment: CDR1 MNHNS and CDR2 SASEGT. The CDR3 is 16 amino acids. The CDR3 reads CASSEGAGLSNQPQHF.

The V and J genes are TRBV20-1 and TRBJ2-7; TCRdb selects TRBD2, and the lack of DNA leaves this call unchecked. CDR3 size: 16 residues. CDR1 and CDR2 from the germline V gene are DFQATT and SNEGSKA (reference sequence). CDR3: CSARTLSGGGSYEQYF.

The chain employs TRBV11-1 and TRBJ1-5. This CDR3 is 14 amino acids long. CDR1 and CDR2 (germline): SGHAT, FQDESV (reference sequence). The CDR3 protein is CASSLGVSGQPQHF.

Measured by frequency, this clonotype is medium-sized. This chain joins TRBV13 and TRBJ2-7; TCRdb calls TRBD2, which cannot be checked without DNA. The CDR3 sequence is 17 residues long. CDR1 PRHDT and CDR2 FYEKMQ come from the germline V gene (reference sequence). The CDR3 region is CASSLASTSVKTYEQYF. Full variable domain (remainder filled in from reference TRBV13 and TRBJ2-7): AAGVIQSPRHLIKEKRETATLKCYPIPRHDTVYWYQQGPGQDPQFLISFYEKMQSDKGSIPDRFSAQQFSDYHSELNMSSLELGDSALYFCASSLASTSVKTYEQYFGPGTRLTVT.

The J gene is TRBJ2-5, the V gene TRBV24-1; checking the TCRdb D call of TRBD2 is not possible without DNA. Germline V CDR1 and CDR2: KGHDR, SFDVKD. This CDR3 contains 21 residues. CDR3 loop: CATSDSRWREGRLVFEETQYF.

The genes are TRBV12-3 or TRBV12-4 and TRBJ1-1. CDR3 length: 16 amino acids. CDR3 amino acids: CASSLTPGPPGTKAFF.

This clonotype ranks as medium-sized in terms of frequency. The V and J genes are TRBV12-3 or TRBV12-4 and TRBJ2-7; the TRBD1 assignment by TCRdb is unverifiable without DNA. There are 14 residues in the CDR3. CDR3 loop: CASRRQGWAYEQYF.

Judged by frequency, this clonotype is medium-sized. This chain uses TRBV5-4 with TRBJ2-5; TCRdb selects TRBD1, and the lack of DNA leaves this call unchecked. The length of the CDR3 is 16 residues. The V gene's germline CDR1 is SGHNT and CDR2 YYREEE (reference sequence). CDR3 in amino acids: CASSLRAGSLGETQYF.

The rearrangement uses TRBV6-5 and TRBJ1-2; with no DNA, the TCRdb D assignment of TRBD1 cannot be verified. Germline CDR1 is MNHEY and CDR2 is SVGAGI. This CDR3 spans 13 amino acids. The CDR3 reads CASSRTPNYGYTF.

V usage is TRBV20-1 and J usage is TRBJ2-2. Germline CDR1 reads DFQATT; CDR2 reads SNEGSKA (reference sequence). This CDR3 comprises 13 residues. CDR3: CSARDFGSGELFF.

V and J are TRBV7-2 and TRBJ2-3; without DNA, the TCRdb call of TRBD1 cannot be checked. CDR1 is SGHTA, CDR2 FQGNSA, per germline. The CDR3 totals 15 residues. CDR3 loop: CASSNRGGLADTQYF.

The chain has TRBV7-2 and TRBJ2-3. This CDR3 has 14 amino acids. The germline CDR1 and CDR2 sequences are SGHTA and FQGNSA. This CDR3 reads CASSFSIGTDTQYF.

The chain uses TRBV18 and TRBJ2-1; lacking DNA, the TRBD1 call made by TCRdb goes unchecked. Germline V gene data show CDR1 as KGHSH and CDR2 as LQKENI. The CDR3 length is 16 residues. The CDR3 loop is CASMDPRGVSYNEQFF.

Considering frequency, this clonotype is medium-sized. The chain couples TRBV19 to TRBJ2-7; TCRdb's assignment of TRBD2 cannot be checked, as there is no DNA. Germline CDR1 and CDR2: LNHDA and SQIVND (reference sequence). This CDR3 contains 13 residues. The CDR3 here is CASSIFVRDEQYF.

J is TRBJ2-7 and V is TRBV7-2; TCRdb's D call of TRBD1 is untestable without DNA. Per germline, CDR1 SGHTA and CDR2 FQGNSA. This CDR3 comprises 15 residues. The CDR3 region is CASSSGTGGANQQYF. The variable domain in full, completed from reference TRBV7-2 and TRBJ2-7, reads GAGVSQSPSNKVTEKGKDVELRCDPISGHTALYWYRQSLGQGLEFLIYFQGNSAPDKSGLPSDRFSAERTGGSVSTLTIQRTQQEDSAVYLCASSSGTGGANQQYFGPGTRLTVT.

This chain connects TRBV24-1 to TRBJ2-1; TCRdb gives TRBD1 as the D gene, but with no DNA this cannot be confirmed. The CDR3 has 13 residues. Germline-derived CDR1 and CDR2 are KGHDR and SFDVKD. CDR3 region: CATSESGIGEQFF.

By frequency, this clonotype registers medium-sized. The rearrangement uses TRBV7-6 and TRBJ2-5; TCRdb names TRBD1, which stays unverified in the absence of DNA. Germline V CDR1 and CDR2: SGHVS, FNYEAQ. CDR3 length: 14 residues. The chain's CDR3 is CASSTSGGRETQYF. The full variable domain, rest sourced from reference TRBV7-6 and TRBJ2-5, is GAGVSQSPRYKVTKRGQDVALRCDPISGHVSLYWYRQALGQGPEFLTYFNYEAQQDKSGLPNDRFSAERPEGSISTLTIQRTEQRDSAMYRCASSTSGGRETQYFGPGTRLLVL.

CDR3 sequence reads: CATWRRPRGETQYF. This chain uses TRBV24-1 with TRBJ2-5; the TCRdb D gene call, TRBD1, has no DNA to confirm it. The CDR3 sequence is 14 residues long. Germline lookup yields CDR1 KGHDR and CDR2 SFDVKD.

This clonotype is called medium-sized based on its frequency. The chain links TRBV19 to TRBJ1-6; the TCRdb D gene call, TRBD1, has no DNA to confirm it. The CDR3 has 14 residues. The germline CDR1 and CDR2 sequences are LNHDA and SQIVND (reference sequence). The CDR3 reads CASNRWGDGSPLHF.